Below are 28 T cell receptor beta chains sequenced from a single sample in a study of shared clonotypes between healthy human individuals. The repertoire was sequenced with immunoSEQ multiplex PCR; TCRdb's copy has only in-frame clones and lacks some. The sample holds some 2.1 million clones, about 94% seen once. CD45RO-negative, CCR7-selected cells formed the naive CD8 fraction, which excluded terminally differentiated effector memory CD45RA+ cells. Sequencing input: naive CD8+ T cells from PBMCs. The origin of the receptors is a man aged 18 to 30 in good health. Some clones in this sample may be carry-over from other donors' samples.

The J gene is TRBJ1-4, the V gene TRBV27; TRBD1 aligns across 7 bases. CDR1 is MNHEY, CDR2 SMNVEV, per germline (reference sequence). There are 15 residues in the CDR3. After removal of 2 bases from V and 10 bases from J, the junction contained 10 bases not matched to a gene. The CDR3 here is CASSLGAGGDGKLFF. The CDR3 DNA follows: TGTGCCAGCAGTTTAGGGGCAGGGGGTGACGGAAAACTGTTTTTT. Full variable domain (missing parts from reference TRBV27 and TRBJ1-4): EAQVTQNPRYLITVTGKKLTVTCSQNMNHEYMSWYRQDPGLGLRQIYYSMNVEVTDKGDVPEGYKVSRKEKRNFPLILESPSPNQTSLYFCASSLGAGGDGKLFFGSGTQLSVL.

V usage is TRBV9 and J usage is TRBJ2-3; unclear D gene. Germline CDR1 and CDR2: SGDLS and YYNGEE. This CDR3 has 12 residues. Trimming cost V 3 bases and J 6 bases, with 8 bases left between them. CDR3 in amino acids: CASSAVGDTQYF. The CDR3 bases are TGTGCCAGCAGCGCAGTGGGGGATACGCAGTATTTT.

In its sample, this clone was seen once. The rearrangement links TRBV30 to TRBJ2-5; D possibly corresponds to TRBD1 (6 bases). Between the trimmed V and J ends, which lost 3 bases and 3 bases, there was a span of 17 bases. Germline CDR1 is GTSNPN and CDR2 is SVGIG (reference sequence). The CDR3 contains 15 residues. The CDR3 region has the DNA TGTGCCTGGAGCCTCGGGACATCTATTGAAGAGACCCAGTACTTC. It encodes CAWSLGTSIEETQYF.

The chain has TRBV7-9 and TRBJ2-3; D gene ambiguous. The CDR3 extends over 12 amino acids. The ends were cut back, 5 bases at V and 5 bases at J, with 8 bases in the middle. CDR1 and CDR2 (germline): SEHNR, FQNEAQ (reference sequence). Here the CDR3 DNA reads TGTGCCAGCAGCCCCCAGCAAGATACGCAGTATTTT. The encoded protein is CASSPQQDTQYF.

With respect to this clone: This sample also contains other DNA sequences that code for the same CDR3. This chain joins TRBV19 and TRBJ2-1; D gene ambiguous. CDR1 is LNHDA, CDR2 SQIVND, per germline (reference sequence). The CDR3 spans 11 residues. Trimming cost V 7 bases and J 2 bases, with 3 bases left between them. The CDR3 sequence: CASTAYNEQFF. The DNA for the CDR3 is TGTGCCAGTACCGCCTACAATGAGCAGTTCTTC.

CDR3 nucleotides: TGTGCCAGCAGTTCCGACTTCGTTGAAGCTTTCTTT. It yields the protein CASSSDFVEAFF. This sequence joins TRBV28 and TRBJ1-1; the D is unclear. The V gene's germline CDR1 is MDHEN and CDR2 SYDVKM. Trimming left V 4 bases short and J 7 bases short, with 10 bases between. The CDR3 has 12 amino acids. Using reference TRBV28 and TRBJ1-1 for the parts outside the CDR3, the full variable domain is DVKVTQSSRYLVKRTGEKVFLECVQDMDHENMFWYRQDPGLGLRLIYFSYDVKMKEKGDIPEGYSVSREKKERFSLILESASTNQTSMYLCASSSDFVEAFFGQGTRLTVV.

The chain joins TRBV7-9 to TRBJ2-5, with D uncertain. The germline V gene has CDR1 SEHNR and CDR2 FQNEAQ (reference sequence). V shed 7 bases and J shed 2 bases, with 17 bases lying between them. This CDR3 is built from 15 residues. The CDR3 loop reads CASKTMTGRQETQYF. CDR3 DNA sequence: TGTGCCAGCAAAACCATGACCGGACGGCAAGAGACCCAGTACTTC.

This sequence joins TRBV27 and TRBJ2-1; D not certain. V gave up 6 bases and J gave up 0 bases, with 9 bases separating them. The CDR3 covers 14 residues. Germline V gene sequence: CDR1 MNHEY, CDR2 SMNVEV (reference sequence). CDR3 sequence reads: CASRPYSSYNEQFF. The CDR3, as DNA: TGTGCCAGCAGACCGTATAGCTCCTACAATGAGCAGTTCTTC.

The chain employs TRBV6-6 and TRBJ2-7; possibly TRBD1 for D (6 bases). The CDR3 is 14 residues long. V was pared by 0 bases and J by 3 bases, with 9 bases between. The V gene's germline CDR1 is MNHNY and CDR2 SVGAGI (reference sequence). CDR3 DNA: TGTGCCAGCAGTTACTCGAACAGGGACTACGAGCAGTACTTC. It translates to CASSYSNRDYEQYF.

The gene calls are TRBV6-4 and TRBJ2-1; 8 bases fit TRBD2. The ends lost 6 bases at V and 9 bases at J; junction bases unmatched: 7. Per germline, CDR1 MRHNA and CDR2 SNTAGT. This CDR3 is built from 13 residues. CDR3 sequence: CASSPGGTGEQFF. In DNA form, the CDR3 reads TGTGCCAGCAGCCCGGGAGGGACCGGTGAGCAGTTCTTC.

The chain is built from TRBV7-9 and TRBJ2-2; 7 bases line up with TRBD1. CDR1 is SEHNR and CDR2 is FQNEAQ in the germline V gene (reference sequence). The trim removed 1 base at V and 4 bases at J, leaving 6 bases unmatched. The CDR3 covers 16 residues. The CDR3 coding sequence is TGTGCCAGCAGCTTAGGAAGGGGGCAGAGCACCGGGGAGCTGTTTTTT. Translating gives CASSLGRGQSTGELFF.

This clone was detected only a few times. This chain connects TRBV4-2 to TRBJ1-2; no firm D call. The germline CDR1 and CDR2 sequences are LGHNA and YNFKEQ. The V and J ends lost 0 bases and 0 bases respectively, with 11 bases between them. The length of the CDR3 is 16 residues. CDR3 coding DNA: TGTGCCAGCAGCCAAGAGGGAGAATACACTAACTATGGCTACACCTTC. This codes for CASSQEGEYTNYGYTF.

The chain is built from TRBV28 and TRBJ1-5, with D hard to call. Looked up from germline, CDR1 is MDHEN and CDR2 is SYDVKM. The length of the CDR3 is 14 residues. Trimming removed 6 bases at V and 4 bases at J, with 13 bases between. The CDR3 nucleotides read TGTGCCAGCAGGGAAAGACGGGATAATCAGCCCCAGCATTTT. This codes for CASRERRDNQPQHF.

CDR3 loop: CASSFSPTSGRSHEQYF. CDR3 DNA: TGTGCCAGCAGCTTTAGCCCCACTAGCGGGAGAAGCCACGAGCAGTACTTC. The rearrangement uses TRBV5-8 and TRBJ2-7, with 11 bases fitting TRBD2. Germline V CDR1 and CDR2: SGHTS, YDEGEE. V lost 2 bases and J lost 5; bases outside the gene matches: 12. CDR3 length: 17 amino acids.

This clone occurred a few times. The chain couples TRBV10-1 to TRBJ1-2; 7 bases line up with TRBD1. Per germline, CDR1 WNHNN and CDR2 SYGVQD (reference sequence). The CDR3 loop spans 13 amino acids. Losses at the gene ends were 6 bases for V and 4 bases for J; bases not matched to a gene: 5. The CDR3 protein is CASSPTGTYGYTF. CDR3 DNA: TGCGCCAGCAGCCCGACAGGGACCTATGGCTACACCTTC.

The V call is TRBV5-6, the J call TRBJ1-2; the D gene is possibly TRBD1 (5 bases). This CDR3 is built from 14 residues. Between the trimmed V and J ends, which lost 0 bases and 5 bases, there was a span of 11 bases. From germline, CDR1 is SGHDT and CDR2 YYEEEE. CDR3 nucleotides: TGTGCCAGCAGCTTGGGGACTGGGGGATATGGCTACACCTTC. Its translation is CASSLGTGGYGYTF.

The V gene is TRBV19, the J gene TRBJ2-7; D gene uncertain. The V gene lost 3 bases and the J gene lost 1 base, with 16 bases spanning the gap. In germline, CDR1 is LNHDA, CDR2 SQIVND (reference sequence). CDR3 length: 16 residues. The CDR3 DNA reads as TGTGCCAGTAGTATCCCTAGAGGCAGTGGGTCCTACGAGCAGTACTTC. Its translation is CASSIPRGSGSYEQYF.

Worth noting for this clone: The sample contains more than one DNA sequence encoding this CDR3. The DNA of the CDR3 is TGTGCCAGCGGGGACAGTGATAGCAATCAGCCCCAGCATTTT. Translated, it gives CASGDSDSNQPQHF. This chain links TRBV2 with TRBJ1-5, with 7 bases that match TRBD1. CDR1 is SNHLY, CDR2 FYNNEI, per germline. The CDR3 has 14 residues. J was trimmed by 0 bases and V by 8 bases; bases with no gene match: 4.

The chain employs TRBV28 and TRBJ1-6; D might be TRBD1 (6 bases). This CDR3 comprises 15 residues. Trimming removed 5 bases from V and 5 bases from J, with 13 bases in between. Germline V CDR1 and CDR2: MDHEN, SYDVKM. CDR3 DNA: TGTGCCAGCAGTCCGTGGCAGGGGAATAATTCACCCCTCCACTTT. It encodes CASSPWQGNNSPLHF.

The table lists this clone with a count of one. This sequence joins TRBV28 and TRBJ2-7; possible D gene TRBD1, 6 bases. V was shortened by 3 bases and J by 2 bases, with 11 bases between the two germline ends. The CDR3 spans 14 residues. Germline CDR1 and CDR2: MDHEN and SYDVKM. The CDR3 spells CASSFLQGAYEQYF. The DNA of the CDR3 is TGTGCCAGCAGTTTCTTACAGGGCGCCTACGAGCAGTACTTC.

To note about this clone: Other DNA variants within this sample encode the same CDR3. The rearrangement links TRBV27 to TRBJ2-2; TRBD2 matches 9 bases. The CDR3 runs 16 residues. With V trimmed by 2 bases and J by 4 bases, 5 bases remained unmatched. Germline V lookup: CDR1 MNHEY, CDR2 SMNVEV (reference sequence). The DNA of the CDR3 is TGTGCCAGCAGTTTAGGGCTAGCGGGAATCACCGGGGAGCTGTTTTTT. Its protein product is CASSLGLAGITGELFF.

The J gene is TRBJ2-7, the V gene TRBV5-1, with D perhaps matching TRBD2 (6 bases). Germline assignment: CDR1 SGHRS and CDR2 YFSETQ. This CDR3 is built from 14 residues. The V end lost 1 base, the J end lost 6 bases, and 14 bases lay between the germline ends. CDR3 DNA: TGCGCCAGCAGCTTGTTCGGGGGATTGGGCGAGCAGTACTTC. It codes for CASSLFGGLGEQYF.

CDR3 in amino acids: CASAFPGHQPTGELFF. CDR3 bases: TGTGCCAGCGCATTTCCGGGACACCAACCCACCGGGGAGCTGTTTTTT. The chain couples TRBV7-2 to TRBJ2-2, with a possible D match to TRBD1 (6 bases). Germline loops: CDR1 SGHTA, CDR2 FQGNSA. CDR3 length: 16 residues. V was cut by 8 bases and J by 4 bases, with 20 bases left in between.

This chain joins TRBV11-2 and TRBJ1-1, with a weak D call TRBD1 (6 bases). The germline gives CDR1 SGHAT, CDR2 FQNNGV. This CDR3 contains 14 residues. The V end lost 7 bases, the J end lost 9 bases, and 21 bases lay between the germline ends. The CDR3 DNA follows: TGTGCCAGCACCCAAACCCGACAGGCCTCGAAAGCTTTCTTT. It yields the protein CASTQTRQASKAFF.

The CDR3 protein is CSGLGVRGLSTEAFF. DNA of the CDR3: TGCAGCGGCCTAGGGGTCAGGGGCTTGAGCACTGAAGCTTTCTTT. The chain links TRBV29-1 to TRBJ1-1, with a tentative D call TRBD1 (6 bases). Germline V gene data show CDR1 as SQVTM and CDR2 as ANQGSEA. The CDR3 is made up of 15 amino acids. Trimming shortened V by 7 bases and J by 4 bases, and 22 bases separated the two germline ends.

DNA of the CDR3: TGCACGGGGGACAGTTATGGCTACACCTTC. Its protein product is CTGDSYGYTF. The chain couples TRBV29-1 to TRBJ1-2, with 7 bases aligning to TRBD1. Germline V CDR1 and CDR2: SQVTM, ANQGSEA. CDR3 length: 10 amino acids.

The chain combines TRBV5-1 with TRBJ2-5, with 7 nucleotides matching TRBD1. The CDR3 totals 16 residues. Germline V gives CDR1 SGHRS, CDR2 YFSETQ. Trimming at V came to 0 bases and at J to 2 bases, leaving 7 bases not matched to a gene. The chain's CDR3 is CASSLGIRTGQETQYF. CDR3 bases: TGCGCCAGCAGCTTGGGGATTAGGACAGGACAAGAGACCCAGTACTTC. Supplemented by reference TRBV5-1 and TRBJ2-5, the full variable domain reads KAGVTQTPRYLIKTRGQQVTLSCSPISGHRSVSWYQQTPGQGLQFLFEYFSETQRNKGNFPGRFSGRQFSNSRSEMNVSTLELGDSALYLCASSLGIRTGQETQYFGPGTRLLVL.

Turning to this clone: The sample contains more than one DNA sequence encoding this CDR3. The rearrangement links TRBV27 to TRBJ2-6, with TRBD2 as a possible D gene (5 bases). Germline V gene sequence: CDR1 MNHEY, CDR2 SMNVEV (reference sequence). Deletions cut 7 bases from V and 0 bases from J, with 10 bases between. The CDR3 covers 15 residues. The CDR3 sequence: CASTSGASGANVLTF. The DNA of the CDR3 is TGTGCCAGCACCAGCGGAGCCTCTGGGGCCAACGTCCTGACTTTC.